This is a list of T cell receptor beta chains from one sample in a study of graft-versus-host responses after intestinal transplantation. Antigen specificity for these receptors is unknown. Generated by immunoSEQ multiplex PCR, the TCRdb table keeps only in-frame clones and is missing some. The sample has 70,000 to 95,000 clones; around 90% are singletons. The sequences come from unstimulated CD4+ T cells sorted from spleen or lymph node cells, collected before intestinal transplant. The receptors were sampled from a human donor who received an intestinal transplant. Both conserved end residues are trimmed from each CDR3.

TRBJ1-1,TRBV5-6,ASSLDRGHTEAF
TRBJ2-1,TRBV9,ASSVFRASGGDEQF
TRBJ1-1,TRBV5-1,ASSLGAGANTEAF
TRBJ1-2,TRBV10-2,ASSLGQGVYSETYT
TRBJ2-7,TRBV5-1,ASSLGRDRVSYEQY
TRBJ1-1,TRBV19,ASSISLNTEAF
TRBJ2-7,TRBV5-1,ASSLVPGGYEQY
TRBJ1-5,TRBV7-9,ASSLSGSGQPQH
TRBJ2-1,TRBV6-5,ASSYSRARRPHEQF
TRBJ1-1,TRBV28,ASSLGGLLNTEAF